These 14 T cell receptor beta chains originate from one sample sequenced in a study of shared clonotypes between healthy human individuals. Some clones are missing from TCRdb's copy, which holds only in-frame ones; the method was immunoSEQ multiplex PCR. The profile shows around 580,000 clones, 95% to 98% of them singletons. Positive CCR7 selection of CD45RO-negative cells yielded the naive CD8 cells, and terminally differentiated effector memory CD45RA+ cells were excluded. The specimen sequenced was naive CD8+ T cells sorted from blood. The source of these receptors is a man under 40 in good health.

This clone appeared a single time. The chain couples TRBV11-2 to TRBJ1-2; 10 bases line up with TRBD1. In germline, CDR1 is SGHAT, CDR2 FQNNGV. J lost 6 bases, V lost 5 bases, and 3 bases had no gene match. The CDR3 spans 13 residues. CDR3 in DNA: TGTGCCAGCAGCATCGGGACAGGGGATGGCTACACCTTC. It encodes CASSIGTGDGYTF.

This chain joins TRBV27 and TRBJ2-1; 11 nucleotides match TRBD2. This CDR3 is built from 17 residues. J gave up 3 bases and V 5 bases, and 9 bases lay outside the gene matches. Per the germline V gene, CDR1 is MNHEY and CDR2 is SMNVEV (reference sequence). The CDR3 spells CASSPEGTSGNYNEQFF. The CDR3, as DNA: TGTGCCAGCAGTCCCGAGGGGACTAGCGGAAACTACAATGAGCAGTTCTTC.

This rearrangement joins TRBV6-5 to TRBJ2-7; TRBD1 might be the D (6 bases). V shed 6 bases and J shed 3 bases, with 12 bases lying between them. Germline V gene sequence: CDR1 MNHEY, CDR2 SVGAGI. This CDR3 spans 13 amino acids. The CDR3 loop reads CASSLGHSYEQYF. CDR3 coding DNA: TGTGCCAGCAGCCTGGGACACAGCTACGAGCAGTACTTC.

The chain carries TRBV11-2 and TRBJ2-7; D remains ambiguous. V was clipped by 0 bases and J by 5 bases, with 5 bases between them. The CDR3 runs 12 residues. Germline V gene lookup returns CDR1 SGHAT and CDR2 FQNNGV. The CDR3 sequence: CASSLEWDEQYF. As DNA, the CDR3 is TGTGCCAGCAGCTTAGAGTGGGACGAGCAGTACTTC.

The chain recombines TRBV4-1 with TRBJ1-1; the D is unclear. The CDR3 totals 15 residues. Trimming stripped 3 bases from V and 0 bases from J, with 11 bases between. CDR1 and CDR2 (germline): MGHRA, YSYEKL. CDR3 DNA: TGCGCCAGCAGCCAGCATCATTCACTGAACACTGAAGCTTTCTTT. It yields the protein CASSQHHSLNTEAFF.

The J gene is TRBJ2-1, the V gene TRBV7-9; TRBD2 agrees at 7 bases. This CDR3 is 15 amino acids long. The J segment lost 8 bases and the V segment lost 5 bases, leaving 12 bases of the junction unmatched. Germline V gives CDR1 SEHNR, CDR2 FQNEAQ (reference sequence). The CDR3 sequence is CASSPRASGVYEQFF. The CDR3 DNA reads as TGTGCCAGCAGCCCCCGGGCTAGCGGCGTTTATGAGCAGTTCTTC.

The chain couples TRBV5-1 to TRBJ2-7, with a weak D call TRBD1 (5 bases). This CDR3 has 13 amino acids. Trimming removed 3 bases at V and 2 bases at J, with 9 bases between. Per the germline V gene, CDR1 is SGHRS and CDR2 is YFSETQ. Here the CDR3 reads CASSSRQTYEQYF. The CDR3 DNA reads TGCGCCAGCAGCTCTCGACAGACCTACGAGCAGTACTTC. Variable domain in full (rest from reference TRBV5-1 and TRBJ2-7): KAGVTQTPRYLIKTRGQQVTLSCSPISGHRSVSWYQQTPGQGLQFLFEYFSETQRNKGNFPGRFSGRQFSNSRSEMNVSTLELGDSALYLCASSSRQTYEQYFGPGTRLTVT.

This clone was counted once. CDR3 sequence: CASSVAGGNYNEQFF. In DNA form, the CDR3 reads TGTGCCAGCAGCGTAGCAGGAGGGAACTACAATGAGCAGTTCTTC. The chain carries TRBV9 and TRBJ2-1; the D gene is possibly TRBD2 (6 bases). Trimming left V 0 bases short and J 3 bases short, with 10 bases between. Germline V CDR1 and CDR2: SGDLS, YYNGEE. The CDR3 runs 15 residues.

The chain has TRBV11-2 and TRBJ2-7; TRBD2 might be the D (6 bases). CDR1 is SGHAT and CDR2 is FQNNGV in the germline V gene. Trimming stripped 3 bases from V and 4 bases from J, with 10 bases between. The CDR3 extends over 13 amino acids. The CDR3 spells CASSFGSAYEQYF. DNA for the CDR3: TGTGCCAGCAGCTTCGGGAGTGCGTACGAGCAGTACTTC.

The CDR3 spells CASSKLAGAITGELFF. In DNA, the CDR3 is TGTGCCAGCAGCAAACTAGCGGGAGCTATTACCGGGGAGCTGTTTTTT. The V gene is TRBV7-9, the J gene TRBJ2-2; the match to TRBD2 covers 11 bases. CDR1 SEHNR and CDR2 FQNEAQ come from the germline V gene (reference sequence). The CDR3 contains 16 residues. J lost 5 bases, V lost 5 bases, and 7 bases had no gene match. Full variable domain (missing parts from reference TRBV7-9 and TRBJ2-2): DTGVSQNPRHKITKRGQNVTFRCDPISEHNRLYWYRQTLGQGPEFLTYFQNEAQLEKSRLLSDRFSAERPKGSFSTLEIQRTEQGDSAMYLCASSKLAGAITGELFFGEGSRLTVL.

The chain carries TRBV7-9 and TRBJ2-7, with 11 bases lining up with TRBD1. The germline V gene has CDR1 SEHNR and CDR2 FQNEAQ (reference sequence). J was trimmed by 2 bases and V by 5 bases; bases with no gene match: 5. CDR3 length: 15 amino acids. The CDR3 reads CASSEGTGGTYEQYF. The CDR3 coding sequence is TGTGCCAGCAGCGAGGGGACAGGGGGAACCTACGAGCAGTACTTC.

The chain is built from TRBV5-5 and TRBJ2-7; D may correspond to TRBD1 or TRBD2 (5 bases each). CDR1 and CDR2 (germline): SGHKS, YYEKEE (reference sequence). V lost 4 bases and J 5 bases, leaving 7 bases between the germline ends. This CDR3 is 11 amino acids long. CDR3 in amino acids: CASSGGHEQYF. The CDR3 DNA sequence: TGTGCCAGCAGCGGGGGTCACGAGCAGTACTTC.

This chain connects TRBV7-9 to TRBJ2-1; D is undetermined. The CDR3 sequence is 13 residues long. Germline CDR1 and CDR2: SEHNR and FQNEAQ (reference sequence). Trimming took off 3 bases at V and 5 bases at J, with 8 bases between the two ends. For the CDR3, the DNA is TGTGCCAGCAGCTTCCGGCTAGACAATGAGCAGTTCTTC. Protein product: CASSFRLDNEQFF.

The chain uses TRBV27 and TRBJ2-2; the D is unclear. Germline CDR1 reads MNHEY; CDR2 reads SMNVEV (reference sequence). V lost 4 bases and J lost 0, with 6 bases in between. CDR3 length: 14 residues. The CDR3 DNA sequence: TGTGCCAGCAGTTCCACGTCGAACACCGGGGAGCTGTTTTTT. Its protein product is CASSSTSNTGELFF.